The 23 T cell receptor beta chains reported below all come from one sample, sequenced in a study of regulatory T cells in long-lasting Graves disease. Assembly of TCR beta libraries relied on iRepertoire HTBI primers together with Arm-PCR of CDR3 regions. TCRdb itself ran the multiplex PCR reads through MiXCR, one entry per CDR3 protein. The table lists approximately 400,000 distinct CDR3 sequences, about 15% of them singletons. Specified time point: newly diagnosed GD, antithyroid drugs for less than 3 months. TCR sequences were obtained from RNA taken from PBMCs. The same sample was also used in a study of T cells in Graves' hyperthyroidism and ophthalmopathy.

Sequenced material: peripheral blood mononuclear cells (PBMCs), taken at new diagnosis, from a patient treated with antithyroid drugs. Receptors originate from a woman aged 25-40 years with Graves disease.

This clonotype has more than one count but fewer than ten. The CDR3 spells CSARRSAGEQFF. DNA for the CDR3: TGCAGTGCTAGGAGATCGGCGGGAGAGCAGTTCTTC. The chain employs TRBV20-1 and TRBJ2-1; D perhaps matches TRBD2 (6 bases). The V gene lost 3 bases and the J gene lost 10 bases, with 13 bases spanning the gap. The V gene's germline CDR1 is DFQATT and CDR2 SNEGSKA (reference sequence). This CDR3 is built from 12 residues.

This clonotype has ten or more counts. The CDR3 reads CASSLRNPGSYAYEQYF. CDR3 DNA: TGCGCCAGCAGCCTGCGAAACCCCGGGAGTTATGCCTACGAGCAGTACTTC. The V gene is TRBV5-1, the J gene TRBJ2-7; weak D call: TRBD2 (6 bases). V was cut by 4 bases and J by 2 bases, with 22 bases left in between. This CDR3 spans 17 amino acids. Looked up from germline, CDR1 is SGHRS and CDR2 is YFSETQ. The variable domain in full, with the rest retrieved from reference TRBV5-1 and TRBJ2-7, is KAGVTQTPRYLIKTRGQQVTLSCSPISGHRSVSWYQQTPGQGLQFLFEYFSETQRNKGNFPGRFSGRQFSNSRSEMNVSTLELGDSALYLCASSLRNPGSYAYEQYFGPGTRLTVT.

This clonotype was counted at least ten times. This chain joins TRBV7-2 and TRBJ2-5; no definite D call. The CDR3 totals 14 residues. Germline-derived CDR1 and CDR2 are SGHTA and FQGNSA. The V and J ends lost 2 bases and 2 bases respectively, with 9 bases between them. The CDR3 DNA reads as TGTGCCAGCAGCTTACTCGGGTCACAAGAGACCCAGTACTTC. The encoded protein is CASSLLGSQETQYF.

This clonotype was seen a handful of times. The DNA for the CDR3 is TGCGCCAGCAGCATAAATAGCGGGAGGGCCCATGAGCAGTTCTTC. It encodes CASSINSGRAHEQFF. The chain has TRBV5-1 and TRBJ2-1, with 11 bases matching TRBD2. This CDR3 is built from 15 residues. Germline V CDR1 and CDR2: SGHRS, YFSETQ. The junction had 8 bases not matched to a gene; V was cut back by 4 bases and J by 8 bases.

This clonotype was counted many times. The chain links TRBV20-1 to TRBJ2-7, with D unresolved. Germline V CDR1 and CDR2: DFQATT, SNEGSKA (reference sequence). The CDR3 is 15 residues long. V was cut by 1 base and J by 1 base, with 14 bases left in between. The CDR3 DNA is TGCAGTGCTAGAGTGGGCTATACCGGATCCTACGAGCAGTACTTC. It yields the protein CSARVGYTGSYEQYF.

The chain is built from TRBV4-2 and TRBJ2-1; D call uncertain. There are 12 residues in the CDR3. With 1 base removed from V and 12 bases from J, the gap between germline ends came to 10 bases. Germline V gives CDR1 LGHNA, CDR2 YNFKEQ. The CDR3 bases are TGTGCCAGCAGCCAAGGAGGTCGTGCGCAGTTCTTC. As protein: CASSQGGRAQFF.

Comments on this clonotype: Germline is not matched at one junction end, which may reflect a read error. This rearrangement joins TRBV7-8 to TRBJ2-1; 7 bases map to TRBD2. This CDR3 is built from 16 residues. CDR1 and CDR2 (germline): SGHVS, FQNEAQ. CDR3 in amino acids: CASSLMAGDSYNERFF. The CDR3 nucleotides read TGTGCCAGCAGCTTAATGGCGGGAGATTCCTACAATGAGCGGTTCTTC.

This clonotype appeared a few times. The chain carries TRBV11-2 and TRBJ2-6, with TRBD1 as a possible D gene (6 bases). This CDR3 comprises 20 residues. Germline V gene lookup returns CDR1 SGHAT and CDR2 FQNNGV. Trimming cost V 2 bases and J 0 bases, with 20 bases left between them. DNA of the CDR3: TGTGCCAGCAGCTTACGTGGGGGCGGGCAGGCGAGCTCTGGGGCCAACGTCCTGACTTTC. Residues: CASSLRGGGQASSGANVLTF.

This clonotype was counted at least ten times. The chain combines TRBV3-1 with TRBJ2-1, with TRBD2 as a possible D gene (6 bases). V shed 3 bases and J shed 9 bases, with 18 bases lying between them. The CDR3 loop spans 15 amino acids. Germline CDR1 LGHDT, CDR2 YNNKEL (reference sequence). DNA of the CDR3: TGTGCCAGCAGCCACCGGGACTCCGTCCGGGGTGAGCAGTTCTTC. Translation: CASSHRDSVRGEQFF.

This clonotype showed up just a few times. The V and J genes are TRBV7-6 and TRBJ1-4; D unresolved. Germline CDR1 and CDR2: SGHVS and FNYEAQ. Trimming took off 2 bases at V and 8 bases at J, with 9 bases between the two ends. The CDR3 is made up of 13 amino acids. CDR3 DNA sequence: TGTGCCAGCAGCTTAAATCTCGTGGAAAAACTGTTTTTT. Translated, it gives CASSLNLVEKLFF.

As concerns this clonotype: This may stem from a read error, because a much larger clone lies one nucleotide away. Likely a read error: the CDR3 ends without its conserved phenylalanine or tryptophan. This chain links TRBV13 with TRBJ2-5; D possibly corresponds to TRBD1 (6 bases). This CDR3 has 17 amino acids. Germline values: CDR1 PRHDT, CDR2 FYEKMQ (reference sequence). The ends were cut back, 8 bases at V and 4 bases at J, with 26 bases in the middle. This CDR3 is CASGRAEGETNRETQYL. In nucleotides, the CDR3 is TGTGCCAGCGGCCGGGCCGAGGGGGAGACCAACCGAGAGACCCAGTACCTC.

This clonotype appeared many times. V and J are TRBV27 and TRBJ2-7, with TRBD2 matching over 7 bases. Losses at the gene ends were 5 bases for V and 0 bases for J; bases not matched to a gene: 4. The CDR3 consists of 14 residues. Germline CDR1 MNHEY, CDR2 SMNVEV (reference sequence). The CDR3 nucleotides read TGTGCCAGCAGTCCGGGAGGCCCCTCCTACGAGCAGTACTTC. Protein product: CASSPGGPSYEQYF.

This clonotype was seen at least ten times. J is TRBJ1-5 and V is TRBV6-1; D remains ambiguous. The germline V gene encodes CDR1 MNHNS and CDR2 SASEGT. V shed 6 bases and J shed 0 bases, with 12 bases lying between them. The CDR3 loop spans 15 amino acids. The CDR3 DNA reads TGTGCCAGCAGGACACACACATATAGCAATCAGCCCCAGCATTTT. This codes for CASRTHTYSNQPQHF.

This clonotype was observed a single time. With a far larger clone one base away, a read error is the likely cause. The V gene is TRBV10-3, the J gene TRBJ1-2; D gene ambiguous. Germline values: CDR1 ENHRY, CDR2 SYGVKD. The CDR3 sequence is 13 residues long. The V end was cut by 0 bases, the J end by 4 bases, with 6 bases between. The DNA of the CDR3 is TGTGCCATCAGTGAGTCAGGGCCCTATGGCTACACCTTC. Protein: CAISESGPYGYTF.

There are many counts of this clonotype. The rearrangement links TRBV28 to TRBJ2-7; D is possibly TRBD1 (6 bases). With 7 bases removed from V and 4 bases from J, the gap between germline ends came to 11 bases. Germline CDR1 and CDR2: MDHEN and SYDVKM. There are 12 residues in the CDR3. The CDR3 DNA sequence: TGTGCCAGCACCGAGGGGGTATACGAGCAGTACTTC. It translates to CASTEGVYEQYF. Looking up the rest from reference TRBV28 and TRBJ2-7 gives the full variable domain: DVKVTQSSRYLVKRTGEKVFLECVQDMDHENMFWYRQDPGLGLRLIYFSYDVKMKEKGDIPEGYSVSREKKERFSLILESASTNQTSMYLCASTEGVYEQYFGPGTRLTVT.

This clonotype was recorded many times. The rearrangement joins TRBV25-1 to TRBJ1-5; 7 bases are shared with TRBD1. J gave up 4 bases and V 6 bases, and 6 bases lay outside the gene matches. Looked up from germline, CDR1 is MGHDK and CDR2 is SYGVNS. CDR3 length equals 14 residues. The CDR3 DNA is TGTGCCAGCAGGACAGGGCTCGCAAATCAGCCCCAGCATTTT. Amino acid sequence: CASRTGLANQPQHF.

This clonotype was counted only a few times. V and J are TRBV6-1 and TRBJ2-1; D gene unclear. The germline CDR1 and CDR2 sequences are MNHNS and SASEGT. V was clipped by 6 bases and J by 3 bases, with 6 bases between them. The CDR3 contains 12 residues. The CDR3 bases are TGTGCCAGCAGAGGGTACTACAATGAGCAGTTCTTC. This encodes CASRGYYNEQFF.

Of note for this clonotype: One junction end disagrees with the germline gene, perhaps due to a read error. V and J are TRBV28 and TRBJ2-6; D remains ambiguous. In germline, CDR1 is MDHEN, CDR2 SYDVKM. This CDR3 comprises 16 residues. CDR3 sequence (DNA): TGTACCAGCAGCCTCGGATGGGGATCTGGGGCCAACGTCCTGACTTTC. Its translation: CTSSLGWGSGANVLTF.

This clonotype occurred many times. The chain combines TRBV20-1 with TRBJ1-5; D may be TRBD1 (5 bases). The CDR3 has 14 residues. Germline CDR1 reads DFQATT; CDR2 reads SNEGSKA (reference sequence). Trimming removed 3 bases at V and 5 bases at J, with 14 bases between. The CDR3: CSASGGNSYQPQHF. In DNA form, the CDR3 reads TGCAGTGCTAGTGGGGGGAACTCCTATCAGCCCCAGCATTTT.

This clonotype was found a few times. This chain links TRBV15 with TRBJ2-7, with 7 bases lining up with TRBD2. The CDR3 spans 13 residues. J gave up 0 bases and V 6 bases, and 2 bases lay outside the gene matches. The germline V gene encodes CDR1 LNHNV and CDR2 YYDKDF (reference sequence). The CDR3 loop is CATRGGDSYEQYF. CDR3 nucleotides: TGTGCCACCAGGGGGGGGGACTCCTACGAGCAGTACTTC. The complete variable domain, with remaining parts taken from reference TRBV15 and TRBJ2-7, reads DAMVIQNPRYQVTQFGKPVTLSCSQTLNHNVMYWYQQKSSQAPKLLFHYYDKDFNNEADTPDNFQSRRPNTSFCFLDIRSPGLGDTAMYLCATRGGDSYEQYFGPGTRLTVT.

This clonotype was counted at least ten times. The CDR3 bases are TGTGCCAGCAGTCCCTCTGGGGCGGGGGGCCAGTATGGCTACACCTTC. Translating it yields CASSPSGAGGQYGYTF. The chain couples TRBV28 to TRBJ1-2, with a possible D match to TRBD1 (6 bases). The CDR3 has 16 amino acids. The germline V and J ends were trimmed by 5 bases and 5 bases, with 21 bases remaining between them. Germline CDR1 is MDHEN and CDR2 is SYDVKM.

This chain joins TRBV6-2 or TRBV6-3 and TRBJ2-7, with 7 bases lining up with TRBD1. Germline CDR1 is MNHEY and CDR2 is SVGEGT. The CDR3 loop spans 15 amino acids. V lost 0 bases and J lost 4; bases outside the gene matches: 6. CDR3 in amino acids: CASSYSGDRTYEQYF. The DNA of the CDR3 is TGTGCCAGCAGTTACTCTGGGGACAGAACGTACGAGCAGTACTTC.

This clonotype was counted ten times or more. The chain employs TRBV13 and TRBJ1-2; 7 nucleotides match TRBD1. The CDR3 contains 13 residues. V dropped 6 bases and J dropped 8; count of bases not matched to a gene: 9. Germline-derived CDR1 and CDR2 are PRHDT and FYEKMQ (reference sequence). CDR3 loop: CASSKTGKGGYTF. The CDR3 coding sequence is TGTGCCAGCAGTAAGACAGGGAAAGGAGGCTACACCTTC.